These T cell receptor beta chains were read from a single sample in a study of control samples from healthy donors and cancer patients. The assay was immunoSEQ multiplex PCR, and TCRdb's table has in-frame clones only and misses some. The sample lists some 58,000 clones, 80% to 90% seen once, with roughly 13% in the top ten. Specimen: PBMCs. All receptors derive from an older woman with lung cancer. The conserved cysteine and the conserved F or W are not part of the CDR3 here. Some rows mark clone size as missing; the rest say once, few, many or name a class of expanded clone.

abundance: .
v_gene: TRBV5-4
CDR3aa: ASSLGRGPYEQY

abundance: few
v_gene: TRBV3-1/TRBV3-2
CDR3aa: ASSQGPMNTEAF

abundance: once
v_gene: TRBV5-8
CDR3aa: ASDRQLLSSGANVLT

abundance: few
v_gene: TRBV2
CDR3aa: ASSPGTANYYGYT

abundance: .
v_gene: TRBV5-6
CDR3aa: ASSLDRGFYGYT

abundance: .
v_gene: TRBV6-5
CDR3aa: ASSYSSGAGANVLT

abundance: .
v_gene: TRBV19
CDR3aa: ASSIRGSADEQF

abundance: .
v_gene: TRBV6-5
CDR3aa: ASTRQGTDTQY

abundance: .
v_gene: TRBV9
CDR3aa: ASSGRTSGYTDTQY

abundance: few
v_gene: TRBV28
CDR3aa: ASSPRGVRGQPQH

abundance: .
v_gene: TRBV7-3
CDR3aa: ASSPGQGMTGELF

abundance: .
v_gene: TRBV13
CDR3aa: ASSLRKGTSGRTIYNEQF

abundance: .
v_gene: TRBV3-1/TRBV3-2
CDR3aa: ASSHSRASGIPDEQF

abundance: .
v_gene: TRBV7-2
CDR3aa: ASRPDRAQGYYNEQF

abundance: .
v_gene: TRBV6-1
CDR3aa: ASSERRDYGYT

abundance: .
v_gene: TRBV5-1
CDR3aa: ASSLASPTDTQY

abundance: .
v_gene: TRBV5-1
CDR3aa: ASSLGGSSYEQY

abundance: .
v_gene: TRBV5-1
CDR3aa: ASSPGGAGANVLT

abundance: .
v_gene: TRBV9
CDR3aa: ASSLSPDSGNTIY

abundance: .
v_gene: TRBV4-1
CDR3aa: ASSQEQRGVETQY

abundance: medium-sized
v_gene: TRBV21-1
CDR3aa: ASSGTGTVSNQPQH

abundance: .
v_gene: TRBV14
CDR3aa: ASSLFRTGTDQETQY

abundance: .
v_gene: TRBV18
CDR3aa: ASSPISAPDTQY

abundance: .
v_gene: TRBV11-1
CDR3aa: ASSSSISITGNTIY

abundance: .
v_gene: TRBV19
CDR3aa: ASCTGTGELF

abundance: .
v_gene: TRBV24-1
CDR3aa: ATSDLWGRGARYGYT

abundance: once
v_gene: TRBV24-1
CDR3aa: ATSDRGSGANVLT

abundance: .
v_gene: TRBV4-1
CDR3aa: ASSQEVGAIQY

abundance: few
v_gene: TRBV10-3
CDR3aa: AISEVSIKPHEQF

abundance: .
v_gene: TRBV3-1/TRBV3-2
CDR3aa: ASSQERLLKNTIY

abundance: .
v_gene: TRBV3-1/TRBV3-2
CDR3aa: ASSQDRVRSYNSPLH

abundance: .
v_gene: TRBV27
CDR3aa: ASSSLSLGRASSYEQY

abundance: .
v_gene: TRBV5-4
CDR3aa: ACSGTSGRANGDTQY

abundance: .
v_gene: TRBV24-1
CDR3aa: ATSDSTVNEQF

abundance: .
v_gene: TRBV28
CDR3aa: ASSDTLGGEANYGYT

abundance: .
v_gene: TRBV5-1
CDR3aa: ASSLAGGAGGYT

abundance: .
v_gene: TRBV2
CDR3aa: ASSELINTEAF

abundance: .
v_gene: TRBV11-2
CDR3aa: ASSFSGGLNEKLF

abundance: .
v_gene: TRBV30
CDR3aa: AWRALANQETQY

abundance: .
v_gene: TRBV5-1
CDR3aa: ASSLQGGGYTEAF

abundance: .
v_gene: TRBV2
CDR3aa: ASSELAGGLYNEQF

abundance: .
v_gene: TRBV7-2
CDR3aa: ASRWRTSGRRDTGELF

abundance: .
v_gene: TRBV15
CDR3aa: ATSRDLGSLGEQY

abundance: few
v_gene: TRBV6-6
CDR3aa: ASSYKRGGAEQY

abundance: .
v_gene: TRBV4-1
CDR3aa: ASSQVAGGPKADTQY

abundance: .
v_gene: TRBV7-3
CDR3aa: ASSAGQGGYGYT

abundance: .
v_gene: TRBV11-2
CDR3aa: ASSSPWVPGAKEAF

abundance: few
v_gene: TRBV25-1
CDR3aa: ASSGLTGGNSPLH

abundance: .
v_gene: TRBV27
CDR3aa: ASKTRATATNEKLF

abundance: .
v_gene: TRBV6-2/TRBV6-3
CDR3aa: ASSLGSAYEQY

abundance: .
v_gene: TRBV2
CDR3aa: ASRTTGPNTGELF

abundance: .
v_gene: TRBV24-1
CDR3aa: ATSDLLGVNEQF

abundance: .
v_gene: TRBV5-1
CDR3aa: ASGLGPQETQY

abundance: once
v_gene: TRBV11-1
CDR3aa: ASSIGQVYEQY

abundance: .
v_gene: TRBV7-2
CDR3aa: ASSLEGPRNTIY

abundance: .
v_gene: TRBV30
CDR3aa: AWRGTLTANTGELF

abundance: .
v_gene: TRBV7-2
CDR3aa: ASRPTGNTGELF